A single sample is the source of the 15 T cell receptor beta chains below, sequenced in a study of patients and donors after allogeneic stem cell transplantation. TCRdb reprocessed the RT-PCR reads via MiXCR and lists one record per CDR3 protein. Of about 150,000 distinct CDR3 sequences in the sample, roughly 35% were seen once. The sample was blood, either unsorted or a sorted T cell fraction (not recorded which). The receptors shown here come from a human donor who was either an allogeneic HSCT recipient or a stem cell or donor lymphocyte infusion donor (not recorded which). It is not recorded whose cells these are; they may come from a transplant donor.

The chain links TRBV10-3 to TRBJ1-4, with D maybe TRBD1 (5 bases). The V end lost 2 bases, the J end lost 8 bases, and 6 bases lay between the germline ends. The CDR3 covers 12 residues. Germline V gene lookup returns CDR1 ENHRY and CDR2 SYGVKD. CDR3 residues: CAISEGGEKLFF. CDR3 DNA: TGTGCCATCAGTGAGGGGGGGGAAAAACTGTTTTTT.

This chain joins TRBV7-9 and TRBJ1-3, with D unresolved. Germline CDR1 SEHNR, CDR2 FQNEAQ (reference sequence). Trimming removed 4 bases at V and 11 bases at J, with 21 bases between. The CDR3 runs 15 residues. CDR3 in amino acids: CASSSEETNPRAIYF. CDR3 DNA sequence: TGTGCCAGCAGCTCGGAGGAAACAAACCCTAGGGCCATATATTTT. The full variable domain, rest sourced from reference TRBV7-9 and TRBJ1-3, is DTGVSQNPRHKITKRGQNVTFRCDPISEHNRLYWYRQTLGQGPEFLTYFQNEAQLEKSRLLSDRFSAERPKGSFSTLEIQRTEQGDSAMYLCASSSEETNPRAIYFGEGSWLTVV.

The genes are TRBV7-2 and TRBJ2-3; TRBD1 is a possible D gene (6 bases). The CDR3 spans 13 residues. Germline V gene sequence: CDR1 SGHTA, CDR2 FQGNSA. With 1 base removed from V and 6 bases from J, the gap between germline ends came to 8 bases. The CDR3 here is CASSLDRADTQYF. The CDR3 nucleotides read TGTGCCAGCAGCTTAGACAGGGCTGATACGCAGTATTTT.

This clonotype occurred a few times. The genes are TRBV27 and TRBJ2-5; 11 positions match TRBD2. This CDR3 is 15 amino acids long. Germline CDR1 reads MNHEY; CDR2 reads SMNVEV (reference sequence). V was clipped by 5 bases and J by 2 bases; unmatched bases: 4. As DNA, the CDR3 is TGTGCCAGCAGTCGGTTAGCGGGGGGGCAAGAGACCCAGTACTTC. Protein: CASSRLAGGQETQYF.

This clonotype was counted only a few times. CDR3 DNA: TGTGCCAGCAGTTCGGGGGTAGTCACTGAAGCTTTCTTT. It encodes CASSSGVVTEAFF. The chain uses TRBV28 and TRBJ1-1; D is possibly TRBD1 (5 bases). V was shortened by 4 bases and J by 4 bases, with 10 bases between the two germline ends. The CDR3 contains 13 residues. Germline V gene data show CDR1 as MDHEN and CDR2 as SYDVKM.

The CDR3 DNA follows: TGTGCCAGCAGTTTGACAGGCGGTCGGACCGGGGAGCTGTTTTTT. It encodes CASSLTGGRTGELFF. The rearrangement links TRBV12-3 or TRBV12-4 to TRBJ2-2; maybe TRBD1 (6 bases). V dropped 3 bases and J dropped 5 bases, with 13 bases sitting between them. The CDR3 is made up of 15 amino acids.

CDR3 DNA sequence: TGTGCCAGCAGCCTCAAGGGGGGAGCGAAGATTGAAGCTTTCTTT. This codes for CASSLKGGAKIEAFF. V is TRBV7-4 and J is TRBJ1-1; a possible D gene is TRBD1 (6 bases). The CDR3 has 15 residues. Deletions cut 5 bases from V and 7 bases from J, with 20 bases between. Germline CDR1 is SGHVT and CDR2 is SQSDAQ.

The chain employs TRBV20-1 and TRBJ2-1; TRBD1 matches at 9 bases. Losses at the gene ends were 5 bases for V and 8 bases for J; bases not matched to a gene: 13. CDR1 is DFQATT and CDR2 is SNEGSKA in the germline V gene (reference sequence). CDR3 length: 15 amino acids. In DNA, the CDR3 is TGCAGTGCTGGACACCGGGACAGGGCGTACGATGAGCAGTTCTTC. Protein sequence: CSAGHRDRAYDEQFF.

The V and J genes are TRBV20-1 and TRBJ1-1; D unclear. Germline CDR1 is DFQATT and CDR2 is SNEGSKA (reference sequence). There are 14 residues in the CDR3. Trimming shortened V by 3 bases and J by 1 base, and 12 bases separated the two germline ends. CDR3 loop: CSASGSSQNTEAFF. CDR3 sequence (DNA): TGCAGTGCTAGTGGTAGCTCCCAGAACACTGAAGCTTTCTTT.

This clonotype was seen only a few times. The rearrangement uses TRBV12-3 or TRBV12-4 and TRBJ1-2; D is ambiguous. The CDR3 spans 15 residues. Trimming shortened V by 3 bases and J by 7 bases, and 18 bases separated the two germline ends. DNA for the CDR3: TGTGCCAGCAGTTTTTCCCTCCCCCTTACTGGTGGCTACACCTTC. It specifies CASSFSLPLTGGYTF.

This clonotype appeared a few times. This sequence joins TRBV29-1 and TRBJ2-7, with 11 bases matching TRBD2. With 7 bases clipped from V and 4 bases from J, the junction kept 9 bases outside the gene matches. From germline, CDR1 is SQVTM and CDR2 ANQGSEA. The CDR3 loop spans 14 amino acids. CDR3 sequence (DNA): TGCAGCGGCACTAGCGGGGGCTCCGGGTACGAGCAGTACGTC. Amino acid sequence: CSGTSGGSGYEQYV.

The chain couples TRBV11-2 to TRBJ1-4, with D perhaps matching TRBD1 (6 bases). The germline V gene encodes CDR1 SGHAT and CDR2 FQNNGV. The CDR3 has 15 amino acids. Trimming took off 5 bases at V and 3 bases at J, with 13 bases between the two ends. The CDR3 region is CASSRGGRSNEKLFF. DNA of the CDR3: TGTGCCAGCAGCCGAGGGGGACGGTCTAATGAAAAACTGTTTTTT.

The table lists this clonotype with a count of one. The CDR3 nucleotides are TGTGCCAGCAGCCTGGGACAGGGGTTGGGGCAGCCCCAGCATTTT. Translation gives CASSLGQGLGQPQHF. V is TRBV3-1 and J is TRBJ1-5, with 10 bases lining up with TRBD1. Germline V gives CDR1 LGHDT, CDR2 YNNKEL (reference sequence). The ends lost 4 bases at V and 7 bases at J; junction bases unmatched: 7. CDR3 size: 15 residues.

This chain links TRBV27 with TRBJ1-4, with D tentatively TRBD1 (5 bases). This CDR3 is 14 amino acids long. Germline V gene data show CDR1 as MNHEY and CDR2 as SMNVEV (reference sequence). Trimming left V 6 bases short and J 4 bases short, with 12 bases between. DNA of the CDR3: TGTGCCAGCAGCTCCCGGGGGGGTAATGAAAAACTGTTTTTT. Its translation is CASSSRGGNEKLFF.

This clonotype occurred a few times. This chain joins TRBV4-1 and TRBJ1-4, with 12 positions matching TRBD1. Per the germline V gene, CDR1 is MGHRA and CDR2 is YSYEKL. The length of the CDR3 is 16 residues. V lost 4 bases and J lost 8; bases outside the gene matches: 8. The CDR3 sequence is CASSPITGTGGEKLFF. The CDR3 region has the DNA TGCGCCAGCAGCCCAATCACCGGGACAGGGGGCGAAAAACTGTTTTTT.